This is a list of T cell receptor beta chains from one sample in a study of T-cell memory formation after mild COVID-19. TCRdb redid the calling of the 5' RACE reads with MiXCR, one entry per CDR3 protein. The top ten clones hold under 15% of a sample with some 440,000 distinct CDR3 sequences, around 27% of them seen once. The specimen sequenced was PBMCs or a T cell subset sorted from them (not recorded which). Receptor source: an adult woman who had mild COVID-19 (a few samples of this study predate the infection). Cell type and time point are not known. Each CDR3 is given with its conserved first and last residue. Each record gives: J gene, D gene, V gene, CDR3 length, clone size, CDR3 protein, CDR3 DNA. D genes are given only for firm matches. Clone size is shown for a subset of rows, as once, few, many or a class of expanded clone.

J gene: TRBJ2-1
D gene: TRBD2
V gene: TRBV10-3
CDR3 length: 16
clone size: .
CDR3 protein: CAISDDIAGTYNEQFF
CDR3 DNA: TGTGCCATCAGTGACGATATAGCGGGGACGTACAATGAGCAGTTCTTC

J gene: TRBJ2-7
D gene: .
V gene: TRBV2
CDR3 length: 14
clone size: .
CDR3 protein: CASSEVGRSYEQYF
CDR3 DNA: TGTGCCAGCAGTGAAGTGGGTAGGTCCTACGAGCAGTACTTC

J gene: TRBJ2-1
D gene: TRBD2
V gene: TRBV6-5
CDR3 length: 17
clone size: .
CDR3 protein: CASSRRTSGPSYNEQFF
CDR3 DNA: TGTGCCAGCAGTCGAAGGACTAGCGGTCCCTCCTACAATGAGCAGTTCTTC

J gene: TRBJ2-2
D gene: .
V gene: TRBV24-1
CDR3 length: 16
clone size: .
CDR3 protein: CATGTRGARNTGELFF
CDR3 DNA: TGTGCCACCGGCACTCGAGGGGCTCGGAACACCGGGGAGCTGTTTTTT

J gene: TRBJ2-3
D gene: .
V gene: TRBV5-1
CDR3 length: 12
clone size: few
CDR3 protein: CASSLQRDTQYF
CDR3 DNA: TGCGCCAGCAGCTTGCAGAGAGATACGCAGTATTTT

J gene: TRBJ1-2
D gene: .
V gene: TRBV7-2
CDR3 length: 13
clone size: many
CDR3 protein: CASSPDKNYGYTF
CDR3 DNA: TGTGCCAGCAGCCCGGACAAGAACTATGGCTACACCTTC

J gene: TRBJ2-1
D gene: .
V gene: TRBV20-1
CDR3 length: 14
clone size: few
CDR3 protein: CSATTSIGIDEQFF
CDR3 DNA: TGCAGTGCAACAACCTCCATAGGGATCGATGAGCAGTTCTTC

J gene: TRBJ2-2
D gene: .
V gene: TRBV24-1
CDR3 length: 14
clone size: .
CDR3 protein: CATSQTTDTGELFF
CDR3 DNA: TGTGCCACCTCACAGACGACGGACACCGGGGAGCTGTTTTTT

J gene: TRBJ2-7
D gene: .
V gene: TRBV30
CDR3 length: 15
clone size: few
CDR3 protein: CAWSSTRVKRYEQYF
CDR3 DNA: TGTGCCTGGAGTAGCACCCGGGTTAAGCGGTACGAGCAGTACTTC

J gene: TRBJ2-3
D gene: .
V gene: TRBV27
CDR3 length: 17
clone size: .
CDR3 protein: CASSLTHPRLTTDTQYF
CDR3 DNA: TGTGCCAGCAGTTTAACGCATCCGCGACTAACGACAGATACGCAGTATTTT

J gene: TRBJ1-5
D gene: .
V gene: TRBV12-3/TRBV12-4
CDR3 length: 13
clone size: few
CDR3 protein: CASSLRPPQPQHF
CDR3 DNA: TGTGCCAGCAGTTTGCGGCCCCCGCAGCCCCAGCATTTT

J gene: TRBJ2-5
D gene: .
V gene: TRBV4-3
CDR3 length: 15
clone size: few
CDR3 protein: CASSQGSWVGETQYF
CDR3 DNA: TGCGCCAGCAGCCAGGGTAGTTGGGTCGGAGAGACCCAGTACTTC

J gene: TRBJ2-7
D gene: .
V gene: TRBV6-2/TRBV6-3
CDR3 length: 16
clone size: few
CDR3 protein: CASSRGPGTATYEQYF
CDR3 DNA: TGTGCCAGCAGCCGAGGGCCCGGGACGGCAACCTACGAGCAGTACTTC

J gene: TRBJ2-1
D gene: TRBD2
V gene: TRBV7-3
CDR3 length: 16
clone size: few
CDR3 protein: CASSLTRASGRNEQFF
CDR3 DNA: TGTGCCAGCAGCTTAACCCGGGCTAGCGGGAGAAATGAGCAGTTCTTC

J gene: TRBJ1-2
D gene: .
V gene: TRBV6-5
CDR3 length: 15
clone size: .
CDR3 protein: CASTQGVFGGYGYTF
CDR3 DNA: TGTGCCAGCACCCAAGGGGTGTTCGGCGGCTATGGCTACACCTTC

J gene: TRBJ2-3
D gene: .
V gene: TRBV4-3
CDR3 length: 14
clone size: few
CDR3 protein: CASSQIGQRDTQYF
CDR3 DNA: TGCGCCAGTAGCCAAATCGGGCAAAGGGATACGCAGTATTTT

J gene: TRBJ2-3
D gene: .
V gene: TRBV12-3/TRBV12-4
CDR3 length: 14
clone size: .
CDR3 protein: CASSHQPITDTQYF
CDR3 DNA: TGTGCCAGCAGCCATCAGCCCATCACAGATACGCAGTATTTT

J gene: TRBJ1-2
D gene: .
V gene: TRBV29-1
CDR3 length: 11
clone size: few
CDR3 protein: CSAYTGDGYTF
CDR3 DNA: TGCAGCGCGTATACCGGGGATGGCTACACCTTC

J gene: TRBJ2-7
D gene: TRBD1
V gene: TRBV30
CDR3 length: 14
clone size: .
CDR3 protein: CAWSPGTGVNEQYF
CDR3 DNA: TGTGCCTGGAGTCCGGGGACAGGGGTGAACGAGCAGTACTTC

J gene: TRBJ1-2
D gene: .
V gene: TRBV4-2
CDR3 length: 15
clone size: few
CDR3 protein: CASSQGGSDNYGYTF
CDR3 DNA: TGTGCCAGCAGCCAAGGAGGGTCGGACAACTATGGCTACACCTTC

J gene: TRBJ2-7
D gene: TRBD1
V gene: TRBV30
CDR3 length: 15
clone size: .
CDR3 protein: CAWSKRTGDLSEQYF
CDR3 DNA: TGTGCCTGGAGTAAAAGGACAGGTGATTTAAGCGAGCAGTACTTC

J gene: TRBJ2-5
D gene: TRBD1
V gene: TRBV5-1
CDR3 length: 15
clone size: .
CDR3 protein: CASSASGTGGETQYF
CDR3 DNA: TGCGCCAGCAGCGCCTCCGGGACAGGGGGAGAGACCCAGTACTTC

J gene: TRBJ2-5
D gene: .
V gene: TRBV4-1
CDR3 length: 14
clone size: .
CDR3 protein: CASSQEPGEGTQYF
CDR3 DNA: TGCGCCAGCAGCCAAGAGCCGGGTGAAGGGACCCAGTACTTC

J gene: TRBJ2-7
D gene: TRBD1
V gene: TRBV5-1
CDR3 length: 15
clone size: .
CDR3 protein: CASSLVRDSTYEQYF
CDR3 DNA: TGCGCCAGCAGCTTGGTCCGGGACAGTACCTACGAGCAGTACTTC

J gene: TRBJ2-7
D gene: .
V gene: TRBV29-1
CDR3 length: 15
clone size: .
CDR3 protein: CSVVFPPVGGIEQYF
CDR3 DNA: TGCAGCGTTGTTTTCCCACCCGTAGGGGGGATCGAGCAGTACTTC

J gene: TRBJ2-1
D gene: TRBD2
V gene: TRBV6-5
CDR3 length: 16
clone size: .
CDR3 protein: CASSSRTSGNRNEQFF
CDR3 DNA: TGTGCCAGCAGTTCTAGGACTAGCGGGAATCGGAATGAGCAGTTCTTC

J gene: TRBJ1-2
D gene: .
V gene: TRBV7-2
CDR3 length: 14
clone size: .
CDR3 protein: CASSLFLWAGGYTF
CDR3 DNA: TGTGCCAGCAGCTTGTTTCTTTGGGCGGGAGGCTACACCTTC

J gene: TRBJ2-1
D gene: .
V gene: TRBV7-9
CDR3 length: 16
clone size: few
CDR3 protein: CASSPDSNLAYNEQFF
CDR3 DNA: TGTGCCAGCAGCCCAGACAGTAATTTAGCCTACAATGAGCAGTTCTTC

J gene: TRBJ1-2
D gene: .
V gene: TRBV5-1
CDR3 length: 16
clone size: once
CDR3 protein: CASSLNSQPSPYGYTF
CDR3 DNA: TGCGCCAGCAGCTTAAATTCACAACCTAGCCCCTATGGCTACACCTTC

J gene: TRBJ2-7
D gene: .
V gene: TRBV29-1
CDR3 length: 13
clone size: few
CDR3 protein: CSATGILSGEQYF
CDR3 DNA: TGCAGCGCCACAGGGATCCTGAGTGGTGAGCAGTACTTC

J gene: TRBJ1-2
D gene: .
V gene: TRBV20-1
CDR3 length: 14
clone size: few
CDR3 protein: CSAPLAPRHYGYTF
CDR3 DNA: TGCAGTGCTCCCCTGGCTCCTAGGCACTATGGCTACACCTTC

J gene: TRBJ2-7
D gene: .
V gene: TRBV7-2
CDR3 length: 16
clone size: few
CDR3 protein: CASSLLSRGETYEQYF
CDR3 DNA: TGTGCCAGCAGCTTACTCTCAAGAGGGGAAACCTACGAGCAGTACTTC

J gene: TRBJ1-1
D gene: .
V gene: TRBV6-2/TRBV6-3
CDR3 length: 15
clone size: .
CDR3 protein: CASSYSSWRSTEAFF
CDR3 DNA: TGTGCCAGCAGTTACTCCTCGTGGAGGTCCACTGAAGCTTTCTTT

J gene: TRBJ2-7
D gene: .
V gene: TRBV5-1
CDR3 length: 14
clone size: few
CDR3 protein: CASSLETSIGEKYF
CDR3 DNA: TGCGCCAGCAGCCTTGAAACGTCCATCGGGGAAAAGTACTTC

J gene: TRBJ2-5
D gene: TRBD1
V gene: TRBV10-3
CDR3 length: 13
clone size: few
CDR3 protein: CALSEDRVETQYF
CDR3 DNA: TGTGCCCTCAGTGAGGACAGGGTTGAGACCCAGTACTTC

J gene: TRBJ2-1
D gene: .
V gene: TRBV24-1
CDR3 length: 15
clone size: few
CDR3 protein: CATSSPGGDYNEQFF
CDR3 DNA: TGTGCCACCAGCTCTCCAGGGGGGGACTACAATGAGCAGTTCTTC

J gene: TRBJ1-4
D gene: .
V gene: TRBV11-2
CDR3 length: 16
clone size: .
CDR3 protein: CASSPWLDATNEKLFF
CDR3 DNA: TGTGCCAGCAGCCCATGGCTGGACGCAACTAATGAAAAACTGTTTTTT

J gene: TRBJ2-1
D gene: .
V gene: TRBV20-1
CDR3 length: 15
clone size: .
CDR3 protein: CSAIPTGLGYNEQFF
CDR3 DNA: TGCAGTGCTATCCCCACTGGCTTGGGATACAATGAGCAGTTCTTC

J gene: TRBJ1-5
D gene: .
V gene: TRBV24-1
CDR3 length: 15
clone size: .
CDR3 protein: CATSESPGHNQPQHF
CDR3 DNA: TGTGCCACCAGTGAGTCCCCCGGGCACAATCAGCCCCAGCATTTT

J gene: TRBJ2-2
D gene: .
V gene: TRBV9
CDR3 length: 15
clone size: few
CDR3 protein: CASSPHAGEAGELFF
CDR3 DNA: TGTGCCAGCAGCCCCCATGCCGGGGAGGCCGGGGAGCTGTTTTTT

J gene: TRBJ2-2
D gene: .
V gene: TRBV21-1
CDR3 length: 15
clone size: few
CDR3 protein: CASKGGQPNTGELFF
CDR3 DNA: TGTGCCAGCAAGGGGGGACAGCCGAACACCGGGGAGCTGTTTTTT

J gene: TRBJ2-7
D gene: TRBD1
V gene: TRBV28
CDR3 length: 13
clone size: many
CDR3 protein: CASRTGGSYEQYF
CDR3 DNA: TGTGCCAGCAGGACAGGGGGCTCCTACGAGCAGTACTTC

J gene: TRBJ2-3
D gene: .
V gene: TRBV3-1
CDR3 length: 15
clone size: few
CDR3 protein: CASSQEFGVTDTQYF
CDR3 DNA: TGTGCCAGCAGCCAAGAGTTTGGGGTCACAGATACGCAGTATTTT

J gene: TRBJ2-7
D gene: .
V gene: TRBV30
CDR3 length: 16
clone size: .
CDR3 protein: CAWSGVGPSSSYEQYF
CDR3 DNA: TGTGCCTGGAGTGGGGTCGGCCCCTCTAGCTCCTACGAGCAGTACTTC

J gene: TRBJ2-1
D gene: TRBD2
V gene: TRBV5-1
CDR3 length: 15
clone size: few
CDR3 protein: CASSRASGRDNEQFF
CDR3 DNA: TGCGCCAGCAGCAGGGCTAGCGGGAGAGACAATGAGCAGTTCTTC

J gene: TRBJ2-7
D gene: TRBD1
V gene: TRBV5-1
CDR3 length: 14
clone size: .
CDR3 protein: CASTATGASYEQYF
CDR3 DNA: TGCGCCAGCACGGCCACAGGGGCCAGTTACGAGCAGTACTTC

J gene: TRBJ2-7
D gene: TRBD2
V gene: TRBV5-5
CDR3 length: 18
clone size: few
CDR3 protein: CASNPRGTSGGSSYEQYF
CDR3 DNA: TGTGCCAGCAACCCACGGGGGACTAGCGGGGGGAGCTCCTACGAGCAGTACTTC

J gene: TRBJ2-3
D gene: TRBD2
V gene: TRBV9
CDR3 length: 15
clone size: .
CDR3 protein: CASSVEGRERDTQYF
CDR3 DNA: TGTGCCAGCAGCGTAGAGGGGCGGGAGCGGGATACGCAGTATTTT

J gene: TRBJ2-7
D gene: TRBD1
V gene: TRBV10-3
CDR3 length: 13
clone size: .
CDR3 protein: CAISPGQIYEQYF
CDR3 DNA: TGTGCCATCAGCCCGGGACAGATCTACGAGCAGTACTTC

J gene: TRBJ2-2
D gene: .
V gene: TRBV27
CDR3 length: 15
clone size: .
CDR3 protein: CASSLLGTISGELFF
CDR3 DNA: TGTGCCAGCAGTTTATTAGGGACGATATCCGGGGAGCTGTTTTTT